This paragraph covers one TCR beta chain sequence. Its target is unknown. The data were obtained in a study of T cells expressing NK-cell markers. Study results and caveats: Nothing established the HCMV specificity of expanded NKG2C+ T cell clones. For 6 or 7 donors, the dominant NKG2C+ clonotypes made up about 1.0-7.5% of their CD8+ T cells.

TCRdb reprocessed the 5' RACE reads, with one entry per CDR3 protein and no DNA. This repertoire comprises about 150,000 distinct CDR3 sequences; its ten largest clones make up 37%. This receptor was taken from a woman aged 50 to 60 in good health. Sample: blood T cells: a sorted CD56 or NKG2C T cell subset, CD4+ or CD8+ T cells, or bulk PBMC T cells (not recorded which).

The CDR3 sequence: CASSSEQGPAGEEQYF. The genes are TRBV11-2 and TRBJ2-7; TCRdb lists TRBD2, though no DNA is available to test this call. Germline-derived CDR1 and CDR2 are SGHAT and FQNNGV. The CDR3 sequence is 16 residues long.